The 21 T cell receptor beta chains below were found in one sample sequenced in a study of blood T cell repertoires in COVID-19. TCRdb's table, derived via immunoSEQ multiplex PCR, lists solely in-frame clones and lacks some. This repertoire shows around 61,000 clones, roughly 86% found once; its top ten account for approximately 1.3%. The sequencing input was peripheral blood. The receptors come from a man in his sixties with acute or convalescent COVID-19.

The chain uses TRBV2 and TRBJ1-4; D is unresolved. Per the germline V gene, CDR1 is SNHLY and CDR2 is FYNNEI. V was shortened by 5 bases and J by 7 bases, with 11 bases between the two germline ends. The CDR3 covers 13 residues. The CDR3 DNA reads as TGTGCCAGCAGTCACCGGGTTGGTGAAAAACTGTTTTTT. Translation: CASSHRVGEKLFF.

The chain carries TRBV3-1 (or the pseudogene TRBV3-2) and TRBJ2-7; TRBD2 is a possible D gene (5 bases). The CDR3 runs to 13 residues. Trimming shortened V by 4 bases and J by 5 bases, and 12 bases separated the two germline ends. The V gene's germline CDR1 is LGHDT and CDR2 YNNKEL (reference sequence). The CDR3 DNA reads TGTGCCAGCAGCCTTCTACTAGGAGACGAGCAGTACTTC. Its protein is CASSLLLGDEQYF.

V is TRBV27 and J is TRBJ1-2; perhaps TRBD1 as D (6 bases). Germline CDR1 reads MNHEY; CDR2 reads SMNVEV (reference sequence). This CDR3 spans 14 amino acids. V lost 4 bases and J lost 2, with 11 bases in between. CDR3 amino acids: CASSWTAYNYGYTF. CDR3 in DNA: TGTGCCAGCAGTTGGACAGCTTACAACTATGGCTACACCTTC.

CDR3 loop: CATSDSGTGSYEQYF. The CDR3 DNA reads as TGTGCCACCAGTGATTCCGGGACAGGGAGCTACGAGCAGTACTTC. This chain links TRBV24-1 with TRBJ2-7; 9 bases are a match to TRBD1. Germline CDR1 is KGHDR and CDR2 is SFDVKD. The junction had 4 bases not matched to a gene; V was cut back by 2 bases and J by 3 bases. The CDR3 is 15 residues long.

The genes are TRBV9 and TRBJ1-6; 9 bases agree with TRBD1. V dropped 0 bases and J dropped 9; count of bases not matched to a gene: 7. This CDR3 contains 16 residues. In germline, CDR1 is SGDLS, CDR2 YYNGEE. The chain's CDR3 is CASSVDPGTGSSPLHF. The DNA of the CDR3 is TGTGCCAGCAGCGTAGATCCCGGGACAGGGAGTTCACCCCTCCACTTT.

This chain joins TRBV10-3 and TRBJ1-2, with D maybe TRBD1 (6 bases). From germline, CDR1 is ENHRY and CDR2 SYGVKD. The CDR3 has 15 residues. The V and J ends lost 0 bases and 2 bases respectively, with 10 bases between them. Here the CDR3 reads CAISESITGNYGYTF. CDR3 coding DNA: TGTGCCATCAGTGAGTCGATAACAGGGAACTATGGCTACACCTTC.

This clone was counted a few times. The gene calls are TRBV7-2 and TRBJ1-1; D is perhaps TRBD1 (5 bases). Deletions cut 3 bases from V and 5 bases from J, with 16 bases between. CDR3 size: 15 residues. Germline CDR1 SGHTA, CDR2 FQGNSA. The CDR3 here is CASSFLSGSRTEAFF. The CDR3 DNA reads as TGTGCCAGCAGCTTTTTGTCAGGGTCGAGGACTGAAGCTTTCTTT.

As to this clone: This same CDR3 is encoded by further DNA sequences in the sample. This sequence joins TRBV18 and TRBJ1-1, with D possibly TRBD1 on 5 matching bases. The CDR3 loop spans 12 amino acids. V was trimmed by 5 bases and J by 5 bases, leaving 9 bases between them. Germline V CDR1 and CDR2: KGHSH, LQKENI. Here the CDR3 DNA reads TGTGCCAGCTCATCGGGGGGGACTGAAGCTTTCTTT. Protein: CASSSGGTEAFF.

The gene calls are TRBV12-5 and TRBJ2-7; possible D gene TRBD1, 6 bases. Germline CDR1 reads LGHNT; CDR2 reads FRNRAP. V was clipped by 9 bases and J by 2 bases, with 14 bases between them. The CDR3 extends over 13 amino acids. CDR3 residues: CASSTGPTYEQYF. In DNA, the CDR3 is TGTGCTAGCTCAACAGGGCCGACCTACGAGCAGTACTTC.

The V and J genes are TRBV21-1 and TRBJ2-2; TRBD1 is the table's D call, not checked against the DNA. TRBV21-1 is a listed pseudogene. This CDR3 contains 17 residues. CDR3 coding DNA: TGTGCCAGCAGCAAAATACCCAGGCCTACGAACACCGGGGAGCTGTTTTTT. As protein: CASSKIPRPTNTGELFF.

The chain carries TRBV3-1 (or the pseudogene TRBV3-2) and TRBJ2-1; D remains ambiguous. The CDR3 has 14 amino acids. Germline CDR1 and CDR2: LGHDT and YNNKEL (reference sequence). V shed 3 bases and J shed 4 bases, with 10 bases lying between them. The CDR3 here is CASSQLAGYNEQFF. The DNA for the CDR3 is TGTGCCAGCAGCCAGTTGGCTGGTTACAATGAGCAGTTCTTC.

This clone was seen only once. V and J are TRBV18 and TRBJ1-4, with TRBD1 matching 8 bases. This CDR3 is built from 13 residues. CDR1 and CDR2 (germline): KGHSH, LQKENI. V lost 8 bases and J lost 3; bases outside the gene matches: 2. The DNA for the CDR3 is TGTGCCAGCCGACAGGGGCCTAATGAAAAACTGTTTTTT. This codes for CASRQGPNEKLFF.

The CDR3 protein is CASSLGTGGGETQYF. Written as DNA, the CDR3 is TGTGCCAGCAGCCTTGGGACAGGGGGCGGGGAGACCCAGTACTTC. This chain links TRBV3-1 (or the pseudogene TRBV3-2) with TRBJ2-5; 12 bases are a match to TRBD1. The CDR3 is 15 amino acids. V dropped 4 bases and J dropped 5; count of bases not matched to a gene: 5. Germline CDR1 reads LGHDT; CDR2 reads YNNKEL (reference sequence).

The V and J genes are TRBV19 and TRBJ2-6, with D perhaps matching TRBD2 (6 bases). The V gene lost 3 bases and the J gene lost 5 bases, with 8 bases spanning the gap. The CDR3 length is 14 residues. CDR1 and CDR2 from the germline V gene are LNHDA and SQIVND (reference sequence). CDR3 sequence (DNA): TGTGCCAGTAGTATCGGGGGTTGGGCCAACGTCCTGACTTTC. The encoded protein is CASSIGGWANVLTF.

The chain is built from TRBV9 and TRBJ1-6, with TRBD1 identical over 7 bases. This CDR3 has 18 amino acids. Germline trimming cut 4 bases from V and 2 bases from J; bases unmatched to any gene: 12. The V gene's germline CDR1 is SGDLS and CDR2 YYNGEE. CDR3 DNA sequence: TGTGCCAGCAGCCCTCGGGACAGCCAGTCCGCCTATAATTCACCCCTCCACTTT. It encodes CASSPRDSQSAYNSPLHF.

The CDR3 DNA follows: TGTGCCAGCAGTTCTGGCGGCTCTGGGGCCAACGTCCTGACTTTC. This gives the protein CASSSGGSGANVLTF. The chain joins TRBV6-1 to TRBJ2-6; D is undetermined. The CDR3 covers 15 residues. Trimming took 5 bases from V and 0 from J, leaving 8 bases between them. Germline V lookup: CDR1 MNHNS, CDR2 SASEGT.

The genes are TRBV5-8 and TRBJ1-2; D possibly corresponds to TRBD1 (6 bases). The CDR3 contains 15 residues. Germline V gene lookup returns CDR1 SGHTS and CDR2 YDEGEE. V was shortened by 2 bases and J by 4 bases, with 15 bases between the two germline ends. Here the CDR3 reads CASSLTGKGTYGYTF. For the CDR3, the DNA is TGTGCCAGCAGCTTAACAGGGAAGGGAACCTATGGCTACACCTTC.

The chain employs TRBV5-1 and TRBJ1-1, with TRBD1 matching 8 bases. With 3 bases clipped from V and 5 bases from J, the junction kept 6 bases outside the gene matches. Per germline, CDR1 SGHRS and CDR2 YFSETQ. This CDR3 has 14 residues. The CDR3 DNA is TGCGCCAGCAGCTCCGCAGGGGGCGGGACTGAAGCTTTCTTT. This translates into CASSSAGGGTEAFF.

V gene TRBV6-5 combines with J gene TRBJ2-1; TRBD1 matches 8 bases. V lost 6 bases, J lost 6 bases, and 10 bases stayed unmatched. This CDR3 contains 15 residues. Germline V lookup: CDR1 MNHEY, CDR2 SVGAGI. The CDR3 sequence: CASRSGQGNGNEQFF. The CDR3 nucleotides read TGTGCCAGCAGAAGCGGACAGGGAAATGGCAATGAGCAGTTCTTC.

This chain connects TRBV7-9 to TRBJ2-7, with TRBD1 identical over 8 bases. CDR1 and CDR2 (germline): SEHNR, FQNEAQ (reference sequence). Germline trimming cut 5 bases from V and 4 bases from J; bases unmatched to any gene: 22. CDR3 length equals 19 residues. Written as DNA, the CDR3 is TGTGCCAGCAGCATCGGCCGGGACAGGCGGATCCCCAACTTTTACGAGCAGTACTTC. Translation gives CASSIGRDRRIPNFYEQYF. Full variable domain (remainder filled in from reference TRBV7-9 and TRBJ2-7): DTGVSQNPRHKITKRGQNVTFRCDPISEHNRLYWYRQTLGQGPEFLTYFQNEAQLEKSRLLSDRFSAERPKGSFSTLEIQRTEQGDSAMYLCASSIGRDRRIPNFYEQYFGPGTRLTVT.

The table lists this clone with a count of one. This chain joins TRBV7-9 and TRBJ1-4; a possible D gene is TRBD1 (5 bases). Trimming stripped 3 bases from V and 8 bases from J, with 16 bases between. The CDR3 is made up of 15 amino acids. Germline CDR1 reads SEHNR; CDR2 reads FQNEAQ (reference sequence). The CDR3 here is CASSLETDRDEKLFF. In DNA, the CDR3 is TGTGCCAGCAGCTTGGAGACAGATAGAGACGAAAAACTGTTTTTT.